Included here is one T cell receptor beta chain sequence, with context. This sample was included in a study of blood T cell repertoires in COVID-19. Study context: The United States, Italy and Spain provided the acute and convalescent COVID-19 samples. PBMCs, B-cell-depleted T cells, or T cells were the source of the cDNA or gDNA that made up the material.

Germline loops: CDR1 SNHLY, CDR2 FYNNEI. V trimming: 7 bases; J trimming: 0 bases; junction bases outside the gene matches: 5. There are 14 residues in the CDR3. Profiled with immunoSEQ multiplex PCR; TCRdb holds only in-frame clones, not every one. The top ten clones hold 5.5% to 8.5% of a sample with 250,000 to 350,000 clones, around 88% of them seen once. This clonotype was sampled from a woman in her 30s who had recovered from COVID-19. This sequence joins TRBV2 and TRBJ1-1; TRBD1 matches at 7 bases. The sequenced sample consisted of peripheral blood. The CDR3 sequence is CASTTGDVNTEAFF. The CDR3 DNA sequence: TGTGCCAGCACCACAGGGGATGTGAACACTGAAGCTTTCTTT.